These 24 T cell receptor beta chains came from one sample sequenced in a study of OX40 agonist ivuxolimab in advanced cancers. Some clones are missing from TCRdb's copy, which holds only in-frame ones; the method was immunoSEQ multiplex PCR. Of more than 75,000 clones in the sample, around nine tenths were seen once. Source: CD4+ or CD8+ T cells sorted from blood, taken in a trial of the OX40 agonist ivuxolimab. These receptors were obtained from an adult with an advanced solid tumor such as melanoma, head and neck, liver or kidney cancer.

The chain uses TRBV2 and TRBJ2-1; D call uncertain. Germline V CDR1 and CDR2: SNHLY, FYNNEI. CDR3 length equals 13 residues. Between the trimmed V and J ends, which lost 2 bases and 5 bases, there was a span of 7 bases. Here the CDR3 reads CASSERENNEQFF. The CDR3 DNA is TGTGCCAGCAGTGAAAGGGAAAACAATGAGCAGTTCTTC.

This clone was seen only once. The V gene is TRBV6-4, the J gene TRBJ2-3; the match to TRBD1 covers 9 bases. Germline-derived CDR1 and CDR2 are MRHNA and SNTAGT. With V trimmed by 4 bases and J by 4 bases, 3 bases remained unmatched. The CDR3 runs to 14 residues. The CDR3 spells CASSGQGGSDTQYF. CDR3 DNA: TGTGCCAGCAGTGGACAGGGGGGATCAGATACGCAGTATTTT.

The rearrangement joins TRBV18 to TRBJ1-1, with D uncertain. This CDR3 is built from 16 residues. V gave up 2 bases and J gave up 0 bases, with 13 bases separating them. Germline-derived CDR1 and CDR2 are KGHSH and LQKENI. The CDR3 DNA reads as TGTGCCAGCTCACCAAATGCGGCGGGCTTGAACACTGAAGCTTTCTTT. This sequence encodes CASSPNAAGLNTEAFF.

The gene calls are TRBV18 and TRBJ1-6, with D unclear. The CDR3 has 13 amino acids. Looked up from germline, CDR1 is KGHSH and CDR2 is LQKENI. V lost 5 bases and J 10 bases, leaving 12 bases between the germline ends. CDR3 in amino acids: CASSSTDGSPLHF. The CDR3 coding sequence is TGTGCCAGCTCATCTACCGATGGCTCACCCCTCCACTTT.

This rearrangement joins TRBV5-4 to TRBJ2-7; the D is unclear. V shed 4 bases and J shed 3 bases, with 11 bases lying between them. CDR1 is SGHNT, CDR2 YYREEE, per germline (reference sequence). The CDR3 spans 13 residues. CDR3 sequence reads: CASSQRTDYEQYF. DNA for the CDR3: TGTGCCAGCAGCCAAAGAACCGACTACGAGCAGTACTTC.

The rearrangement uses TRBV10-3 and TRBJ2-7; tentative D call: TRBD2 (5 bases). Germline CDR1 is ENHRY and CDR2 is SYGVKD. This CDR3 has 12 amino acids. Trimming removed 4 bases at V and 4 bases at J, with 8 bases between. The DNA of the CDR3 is TGTGCCATCAGTGGGTCGGGATACGAGCAGTACTTC. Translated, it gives CAISGSGYEQYF.

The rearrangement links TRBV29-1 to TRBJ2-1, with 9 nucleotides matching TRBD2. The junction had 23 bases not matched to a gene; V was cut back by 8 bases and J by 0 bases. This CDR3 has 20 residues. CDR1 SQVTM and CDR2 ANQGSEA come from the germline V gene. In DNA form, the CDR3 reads TGCAGCTCGGGGGATTTGGATGGGGTACTAGCGGGTAGCTCCTACAATGAGCAGTTCTTC. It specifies CSSGDLDGVLAGSSYNEQFF.

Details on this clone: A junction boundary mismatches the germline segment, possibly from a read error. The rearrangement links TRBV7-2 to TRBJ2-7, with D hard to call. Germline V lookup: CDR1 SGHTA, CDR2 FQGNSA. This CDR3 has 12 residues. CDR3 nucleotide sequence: TGTGCCAGCAGCTTAGAAGGCCTTGCCCCCCGCTTC. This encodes CASSLEGLAPRF.

CDR3 sequence (DNA): TGTGCCATCAGTGAGTCGGGGACGGTTAATTCACCCCTCCACTTT. This encodes CAISESGTVNSPLHF. V gene TRBV10-3 combines with J gene TRBJ1-6, with D maybe TRBD1 (5 bases). The length of the CDR3 is 15 residues. V lost 0 bases and J 6 bases, leaving 9 bases between the germline ends. CDR1 and CDR2 from the germline V gene are ENHRY and SYGVKD.

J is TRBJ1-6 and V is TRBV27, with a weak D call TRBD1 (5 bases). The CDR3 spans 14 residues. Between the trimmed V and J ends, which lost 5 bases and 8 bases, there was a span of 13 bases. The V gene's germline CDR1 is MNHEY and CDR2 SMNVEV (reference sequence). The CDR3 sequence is CASSQTDADSPLHF. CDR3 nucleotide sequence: TGTGCCAGCAGTCAGACAGATGCTGATTCACCCCTCCACTTT.

CDR3 sequence reads: CASSHRTGDSNQPQHF. The CDR3 DNA reads as TGCGCCAGCAGCCACCGGACAGGGGATAGCAATCAGCCCCAGCATTTT. The rearrangement joins TRBV4-1 to TRBJ1-5; 9 nucleotides agree with TRBD1. The ends lost 3 bases at V and 0 bases at J; junction bases unmatched: 3. CDR3 length equals 16 residues. Looked up from germline, CDR1 is MGHRA and CDR2 is YSYEKL.

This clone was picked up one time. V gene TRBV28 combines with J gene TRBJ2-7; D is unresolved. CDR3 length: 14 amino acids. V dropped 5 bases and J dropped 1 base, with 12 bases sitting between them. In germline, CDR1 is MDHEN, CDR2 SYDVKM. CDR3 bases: TGTGCCAGCAGTCCCCCGACATTATCCTACGAGCAGTACTTC. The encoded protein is CASSPPTLSYEQYF.

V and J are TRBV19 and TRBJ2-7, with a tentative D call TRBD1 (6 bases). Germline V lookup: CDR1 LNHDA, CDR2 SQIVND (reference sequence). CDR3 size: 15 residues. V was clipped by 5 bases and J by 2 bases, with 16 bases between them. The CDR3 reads CASSDRIPGPYEQYF. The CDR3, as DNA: TGTGCCAGTAGTGACAGGATCCCAGGGCCCTACGAGCAGTACTTC.

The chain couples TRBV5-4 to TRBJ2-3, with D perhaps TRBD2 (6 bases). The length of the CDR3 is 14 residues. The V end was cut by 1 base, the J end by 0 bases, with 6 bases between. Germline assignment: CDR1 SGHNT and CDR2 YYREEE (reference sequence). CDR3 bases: TGTGCCAGCAGCTTGAGCGGGAGCACAGATACGCAGTATTTT. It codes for CASSLSGSTDTQYF. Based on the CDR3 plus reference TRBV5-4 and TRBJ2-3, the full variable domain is ETGVTQSPTHLIKTRGQQVTLRCSSQSGHNTVSWYQQALGQGPQFIFQYYREEENGRGNFPPRFSGLQFPNYSSELNVNALELDDSALYLCASSLSGSTDTQYFGPGTRLTVL.

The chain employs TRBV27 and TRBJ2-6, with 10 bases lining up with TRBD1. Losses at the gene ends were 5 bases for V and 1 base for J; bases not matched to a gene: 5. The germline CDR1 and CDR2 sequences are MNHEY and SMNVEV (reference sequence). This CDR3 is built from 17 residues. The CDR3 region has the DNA TGTGCCAGCAGTAGACAGGGGGCCACATCTGGGGCCAACGTCCTGACTTTC. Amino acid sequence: CASSRQGATSGANVLTF.

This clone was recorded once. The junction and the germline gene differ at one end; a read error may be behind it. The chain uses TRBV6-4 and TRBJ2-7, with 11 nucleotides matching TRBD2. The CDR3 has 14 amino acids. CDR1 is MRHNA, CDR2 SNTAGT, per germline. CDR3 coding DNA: TGTGCGCGCCCCCTAGCGGGAGGCTCCGACGAGCAGTACTTC. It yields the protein CARPLAGGSDEQYF.

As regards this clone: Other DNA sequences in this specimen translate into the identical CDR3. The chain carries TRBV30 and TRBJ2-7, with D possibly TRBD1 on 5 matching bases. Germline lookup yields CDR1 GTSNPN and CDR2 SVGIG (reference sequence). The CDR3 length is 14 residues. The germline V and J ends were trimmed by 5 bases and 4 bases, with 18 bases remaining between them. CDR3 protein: CAWRRQTVTYEQYF. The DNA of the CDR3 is TGTGCCTGGCGCCGCCAGACAGTCACTTACGAGCAGTACTTC.

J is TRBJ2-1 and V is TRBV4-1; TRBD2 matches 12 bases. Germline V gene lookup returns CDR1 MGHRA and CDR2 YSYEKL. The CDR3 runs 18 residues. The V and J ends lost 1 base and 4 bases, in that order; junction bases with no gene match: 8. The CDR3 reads CASSQGSSGRGLYNEQFF. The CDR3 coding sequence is TGCGCCAGCAGCCAAGGGTCTAGCGGGAGGGGACTGTACAATGAGCAGTTCTTC.

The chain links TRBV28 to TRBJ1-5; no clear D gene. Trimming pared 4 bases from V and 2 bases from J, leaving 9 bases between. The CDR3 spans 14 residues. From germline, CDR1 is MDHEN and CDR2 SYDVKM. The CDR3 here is CASSSAEGNQPQHF. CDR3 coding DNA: TGTGCCAGCAGTTCGGCCGAGGGCAATCAGCCCCAGCATTTT.

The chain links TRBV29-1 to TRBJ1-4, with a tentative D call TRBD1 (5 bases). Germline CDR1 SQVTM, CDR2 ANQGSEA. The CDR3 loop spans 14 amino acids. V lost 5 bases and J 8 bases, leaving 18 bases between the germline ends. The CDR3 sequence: CSVREGTGLEKLFF. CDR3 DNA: TGCAGCGTTCGAGAGGGGACGGGGCTAGAAAAACTGTTTTTT.

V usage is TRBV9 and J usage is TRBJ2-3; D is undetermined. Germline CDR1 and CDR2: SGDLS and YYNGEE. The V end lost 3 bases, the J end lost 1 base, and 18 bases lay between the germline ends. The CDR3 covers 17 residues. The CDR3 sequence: CASSATSLGRGTDTQYF. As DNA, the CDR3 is TGTGCCAGCAGCGCAACCTCGCTCGGCCGGGGCACAGATACGCAGTATTTT. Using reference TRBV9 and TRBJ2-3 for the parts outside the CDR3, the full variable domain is DSGVTQTPKHLITATGQRVTLRCSPRSGDLSVYWYQQSLDQGLQFLIQYYNGEERAKGNILERFSAQQFPDLHSELNLSSLELGDSALYFCASSATSLGRGTDTQYFGPGTRLTVL.

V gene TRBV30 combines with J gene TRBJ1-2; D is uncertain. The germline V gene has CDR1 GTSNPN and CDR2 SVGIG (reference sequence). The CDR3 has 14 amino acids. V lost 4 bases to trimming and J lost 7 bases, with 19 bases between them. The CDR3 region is CAWNRRNSRSGYTF. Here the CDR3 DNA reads TGTGCCTGGAACCGTAGGAACAGCCGGAGTGGCTACACCTTC. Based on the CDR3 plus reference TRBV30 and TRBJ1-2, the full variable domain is SQTIHQWPATLVQPVGSPLSLECTVEGTSNPNLYWYRQAAGRGLQLLFYSVGIGQISSEVPQNLSASRPQDRQFILSSKKLLLSDSGFYLCAWNRRNSRSGYTFGSGTRLTVV.

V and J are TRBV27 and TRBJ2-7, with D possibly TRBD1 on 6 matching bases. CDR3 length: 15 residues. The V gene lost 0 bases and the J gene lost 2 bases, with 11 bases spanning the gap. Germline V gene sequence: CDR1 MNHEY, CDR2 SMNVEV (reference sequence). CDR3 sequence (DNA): TGTGCCAGCAGTTTATCGTGGGCAGGGGCCTACGAGCAGTACTTC. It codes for CASSLSWAGAYEQYF.

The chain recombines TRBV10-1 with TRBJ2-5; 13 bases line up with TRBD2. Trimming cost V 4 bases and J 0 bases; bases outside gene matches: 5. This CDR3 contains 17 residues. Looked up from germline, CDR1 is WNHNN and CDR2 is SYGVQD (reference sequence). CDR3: CASSGGLAGTYQETQYF. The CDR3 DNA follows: TGCGCCAGCAGTGGGGGACTAGCGGGGACCTACCAAGAGACCCAGTACTTC.